The present TCR beta chain was sequenced within a study of T-cell reconstitution after alpha-beta-depleted transplantation in children. This clonotype was seen more than once but under ten times. Its antigen remains unidentified. Overall study findings and caveats: The study reportedly traced alpha-beta T cells about two months after transplant to several hundred expanded graft clones. After one year, T-cell counts and TCRbeta diversity mostly came from new T cells. The origin of high day-60 TCRbeta diversity in some patients lay in surviving recipient T cells and thymic progenitors.

The TCRbeta library was prepared with unique molecular identifiers. One entry per CDR3 protein results from TCRdb running MiXCR on the PCR reads. This sample yields under 750,000 distinct CDR3 sequences, of which more than 20% are seen a single time; around an eighth belongs to the top ten. Trimming removed 0 bases at V and 10 bases at J, with 11 bases between. The CDR3 is 13 residues long. CDR1 is SGHTA and CDR2 is FQGNSA in the germline V gene. This receptor was taken from a boy under two years old who had a stem cell transplant for acute myeloid leukemia, so the T cells may come from the graft donor. J is TRBJ2-3 and V is TRBV7-2; D uncertain. Sequenced here: PBMCs, mostly from graft donor cells, sampled 360 days after TCRalphabeta/CD19-depleted stem cell transplant. The CDR3 coding sequence is TGTGCCAGCAGCTTAGCTGGGCCTTCCTCGCAGTATTTT. Translation: CASSLAGPSSQYF.